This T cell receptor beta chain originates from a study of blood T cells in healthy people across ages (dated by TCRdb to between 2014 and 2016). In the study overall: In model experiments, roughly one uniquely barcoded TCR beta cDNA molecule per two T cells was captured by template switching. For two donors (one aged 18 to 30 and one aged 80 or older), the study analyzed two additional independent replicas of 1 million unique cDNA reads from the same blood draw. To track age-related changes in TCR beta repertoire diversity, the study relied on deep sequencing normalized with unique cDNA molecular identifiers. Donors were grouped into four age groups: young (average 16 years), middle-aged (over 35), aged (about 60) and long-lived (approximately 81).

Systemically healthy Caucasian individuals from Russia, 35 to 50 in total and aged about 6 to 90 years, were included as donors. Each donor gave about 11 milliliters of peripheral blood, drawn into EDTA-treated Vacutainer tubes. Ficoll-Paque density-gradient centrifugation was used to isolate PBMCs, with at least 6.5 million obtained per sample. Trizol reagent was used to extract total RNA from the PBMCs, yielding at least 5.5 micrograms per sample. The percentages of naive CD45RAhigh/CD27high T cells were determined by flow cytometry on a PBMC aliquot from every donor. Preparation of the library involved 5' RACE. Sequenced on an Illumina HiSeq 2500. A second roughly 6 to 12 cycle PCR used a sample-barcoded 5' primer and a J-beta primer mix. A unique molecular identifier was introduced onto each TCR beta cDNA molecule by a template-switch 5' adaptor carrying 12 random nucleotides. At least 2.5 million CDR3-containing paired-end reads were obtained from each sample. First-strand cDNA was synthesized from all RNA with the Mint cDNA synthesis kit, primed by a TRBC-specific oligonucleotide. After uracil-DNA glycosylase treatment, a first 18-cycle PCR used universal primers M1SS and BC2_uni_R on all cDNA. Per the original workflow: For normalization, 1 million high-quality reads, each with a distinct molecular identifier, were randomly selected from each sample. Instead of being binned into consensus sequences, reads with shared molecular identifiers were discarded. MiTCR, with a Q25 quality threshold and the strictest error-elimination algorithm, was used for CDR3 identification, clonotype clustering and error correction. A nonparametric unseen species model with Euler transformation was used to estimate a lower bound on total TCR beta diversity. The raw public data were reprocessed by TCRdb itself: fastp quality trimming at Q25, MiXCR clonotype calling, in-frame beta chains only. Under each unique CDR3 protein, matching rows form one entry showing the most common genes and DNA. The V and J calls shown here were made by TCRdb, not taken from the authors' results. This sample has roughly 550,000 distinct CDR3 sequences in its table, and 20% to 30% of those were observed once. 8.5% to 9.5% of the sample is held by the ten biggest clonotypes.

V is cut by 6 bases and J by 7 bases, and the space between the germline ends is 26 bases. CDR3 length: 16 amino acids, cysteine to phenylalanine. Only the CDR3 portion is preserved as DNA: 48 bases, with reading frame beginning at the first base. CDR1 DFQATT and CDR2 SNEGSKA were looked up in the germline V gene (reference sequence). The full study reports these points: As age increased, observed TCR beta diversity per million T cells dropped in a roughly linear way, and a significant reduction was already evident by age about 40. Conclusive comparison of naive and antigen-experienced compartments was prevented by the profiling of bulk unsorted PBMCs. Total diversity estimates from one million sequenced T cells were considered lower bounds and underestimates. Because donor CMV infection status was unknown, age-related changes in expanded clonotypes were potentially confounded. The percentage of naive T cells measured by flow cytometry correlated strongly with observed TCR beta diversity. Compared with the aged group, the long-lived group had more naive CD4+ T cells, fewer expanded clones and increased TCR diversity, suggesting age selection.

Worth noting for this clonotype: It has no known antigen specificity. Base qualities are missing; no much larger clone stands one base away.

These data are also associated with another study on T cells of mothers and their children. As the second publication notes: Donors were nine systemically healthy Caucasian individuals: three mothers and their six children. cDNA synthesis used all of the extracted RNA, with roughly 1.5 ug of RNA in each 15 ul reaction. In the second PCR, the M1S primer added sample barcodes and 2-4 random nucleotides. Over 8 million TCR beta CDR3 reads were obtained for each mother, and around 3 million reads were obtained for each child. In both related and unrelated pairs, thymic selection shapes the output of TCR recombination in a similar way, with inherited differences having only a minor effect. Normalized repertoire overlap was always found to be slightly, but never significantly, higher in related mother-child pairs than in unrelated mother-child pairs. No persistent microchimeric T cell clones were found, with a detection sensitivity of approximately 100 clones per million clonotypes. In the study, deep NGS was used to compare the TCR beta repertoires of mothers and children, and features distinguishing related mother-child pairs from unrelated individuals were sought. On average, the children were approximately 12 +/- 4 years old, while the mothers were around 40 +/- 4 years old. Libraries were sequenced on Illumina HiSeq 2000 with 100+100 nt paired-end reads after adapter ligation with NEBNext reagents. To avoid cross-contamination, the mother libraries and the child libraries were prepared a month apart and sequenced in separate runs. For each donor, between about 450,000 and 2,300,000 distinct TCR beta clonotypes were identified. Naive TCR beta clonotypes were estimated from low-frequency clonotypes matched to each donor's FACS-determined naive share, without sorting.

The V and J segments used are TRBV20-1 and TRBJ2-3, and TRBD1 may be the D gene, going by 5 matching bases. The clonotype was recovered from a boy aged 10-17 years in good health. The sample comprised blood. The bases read TGCAGTGCGCCGAGATATGGCCAGGGTAGTTCAAATACGCAGTATTTT. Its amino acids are CSAPRYGQGSSNTQYF.